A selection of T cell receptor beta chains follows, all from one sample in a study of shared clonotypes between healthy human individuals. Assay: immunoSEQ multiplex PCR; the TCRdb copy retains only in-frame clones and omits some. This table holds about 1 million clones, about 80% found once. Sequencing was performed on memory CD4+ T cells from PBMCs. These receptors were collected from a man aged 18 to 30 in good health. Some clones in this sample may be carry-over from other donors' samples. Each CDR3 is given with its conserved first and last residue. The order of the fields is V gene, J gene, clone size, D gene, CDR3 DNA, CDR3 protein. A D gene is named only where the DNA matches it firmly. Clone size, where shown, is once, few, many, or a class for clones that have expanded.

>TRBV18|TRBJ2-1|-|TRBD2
TGTGCCAGCTCTCTGGGACTAGCGGGAGCGTACAATGAGCAGTTCTTC
CASSLGLAGAYNEQFF
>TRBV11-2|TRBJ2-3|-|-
TGTGCCAGCAGCCTTGACAGGACCACAGATACGCAGTATTTT
CASSLDRTTDTQYF
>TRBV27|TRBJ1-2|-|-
TGTGCCAGCAGTTTCGGTGAGGGGCGAAGGGCCCTCGGAGGCTACACCTTC
CASSFGEGRRALGGYTF
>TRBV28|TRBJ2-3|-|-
TGTGCCAGCAGCCTAACCACAGATACGCAGTATTTT
CASSLTTDTQYF
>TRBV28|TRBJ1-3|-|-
TGTGCCAGCAGTGCCCTAGGGAGCTCTGGAAACACCATATATTTT
CASSALGSSGNTIYF
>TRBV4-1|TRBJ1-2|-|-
TGCGCCAGCAGCCAAGCTTCGAGGGGCAGGGCAGCCACTAACTATGGCTACACCTTC
CASSQASRGRAATNYGYTF
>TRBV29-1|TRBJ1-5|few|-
TGCAGAGTGCATAACAGAGGAAGCAATCAGCCCCAGCATTTT
CRVHNRGSNQPQHF
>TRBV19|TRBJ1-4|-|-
TGTGCCAGTAGTTCTTTGACCCAGGCAACTAATGAAAAACTGTTTTTT
CASSSLTQATNEKLFF
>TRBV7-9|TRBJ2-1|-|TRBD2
TGTGCCAGCAGCTTACGAATAGCGGGAAATAATGAGCAGTTCTTC
CASSLRIAGNNEQFF
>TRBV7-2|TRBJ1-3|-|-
TGTGCCAGCAGCATCGGGGGAAATGGTGGAAACACCATATATTTT
CASSIGGNGGNTIYF
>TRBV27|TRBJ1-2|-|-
TGTGCCAGCCTTCGTCTCGACGGAAACTATGGCTACACCTTC
CASLRLDGNYGYTF
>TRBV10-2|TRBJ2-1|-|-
TGCGCCAGCAGTGAGTGGGGGAGCTCCTACAATGAGCAGTTCTTC
CASSEWGSSYNEQFF
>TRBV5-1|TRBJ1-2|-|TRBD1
TGCGCCAGCAGGCCGACCGGGACAGGGGCCTATGGCTACACCTTC
CASRPTGTGAYGYTF
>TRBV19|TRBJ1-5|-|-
TGTGCCAGTAGTATCGGGGGGCGCAATCAGCCCCAGCATTTT
CASSIGGRNQPQHF
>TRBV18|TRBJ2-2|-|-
TGTGCCAGCTCACCACCCCACGCGAACACCGGGGAGCTGTTTTTT
CASSPPHANTGELFF
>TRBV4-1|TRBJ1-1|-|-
TGCGCCAGCAACCCCGGGATGGCCAACACTGAAGCTTTCTTT
CASNPGMANTEAFF
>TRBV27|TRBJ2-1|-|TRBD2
TGTGCCAGCAGTTTCCGGACTAGCGGGTCGAGCTCCTACAATGAGCAGTTCTTC
CASSFRTSGSSSYNEQFF
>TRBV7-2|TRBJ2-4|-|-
TGTGCCAGCAGCTTATTGGGGGACATTCAGTACTTC
CASSLLGDIQYF
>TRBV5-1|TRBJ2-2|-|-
TGCGCCAGCAGCTTGGCTTTGGGGAACACCGGGGAGCTGTTTTTT
CASSLALGNTGELFF
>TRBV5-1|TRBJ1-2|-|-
TGCGCCAGCAGCTGGGGGCAGGTTAACTATGGCTACACCTTC
CASSWGQVNYGYTF
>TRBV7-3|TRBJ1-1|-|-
TGTGCCAGCAGCCCCTTGGGGGCCAAGAACACTGAAGCTTTCTTT
CASSPLGAKNTEAFF
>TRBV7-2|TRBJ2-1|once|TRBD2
TGTGCCAGCAGCTTAATGGGCGGGAGTATCTACAATGAGCAGTTCTTC
CASSLMGGSIYNEQFF
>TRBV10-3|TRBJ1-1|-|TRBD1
TGTGCCATCCAAAAAGGGACAGGGAAAACTGAAGCTTTCTTT
CAIQKGTGKTEAFF
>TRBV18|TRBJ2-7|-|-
TGTGCCAGCTCACCGGGCAGGGGCTACTCCTACGAGCAGTACTTC
CASSPGRGYSYEQYF
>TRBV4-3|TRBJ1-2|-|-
TGCGCCAGCGGCGAAGCCGCCTCGGGGGGAGACTATGGCTACACCTTC
CASGEAASGGDYGYTF
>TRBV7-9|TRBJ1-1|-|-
TGTGCCAGCAGAAATCTGGTCGTGTCTGAAGCTTTCTTT
CASRNLVVSEAFF
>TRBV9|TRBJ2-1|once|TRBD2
TGTGCCAGCAGTCCGGGACTAGCGGGAGTGGGTGAGCAGTTCTTC
CASSPGLAGVGEQFF
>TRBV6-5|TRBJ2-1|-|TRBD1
TGTGCCAGCAGATGGGACTCGGACAGGGGGAATGAGCAGTTCTTC
CASRWDSDRGNEQFF
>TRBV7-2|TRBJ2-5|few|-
TGTGCCAGCAGCTTAGTTGGGGAGACCCAGTACTTC
CASSLVGETQYF
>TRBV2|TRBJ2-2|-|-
TGTGCCAGCAGTGTCGAGAGACTATCGAACACCGGGGAGCTGTTTTTT
CASSVERLSNTGELFF
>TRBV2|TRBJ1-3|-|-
TGTGCCAGCAGTGCCGGGGCGCAATCTGGAAACACCATATATTTT
CASSAGAQSGNTIYF
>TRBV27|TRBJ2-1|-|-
TGTGCCAGCAGTTTATCTCCTAGTCCGCTAACCTACAATGAGCAGTTCTTC
CASSLSPSPLTYNEQFF
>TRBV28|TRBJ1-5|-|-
TGTGCCAGCAGACCACAGGTCCTGGGCAATCAGCCCCAGCATTTT
CASRPQVLGNQPQHF
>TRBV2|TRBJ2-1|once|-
TGTGCCAGCAGAGCCCTCATAGGGTCCAATGAGCAGTTCTTC
CASRALIGSNEQFF
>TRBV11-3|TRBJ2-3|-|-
TGTGCCAGCAGCTTATTTCAAAGCACAGATACGCAGTATTTT
CASSLFQSTDTQYF
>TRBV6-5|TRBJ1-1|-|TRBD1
TGTGCCAGCAGTACCAGGGGGCTCACTGAAGCTTTCTTT
CASSTRGLTEAFF
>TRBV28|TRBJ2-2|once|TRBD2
TGTGCCAGCCGGCGGGAGCTTAACACCGGGGAGCTGTTTTTT
CASRRELNTGELFF
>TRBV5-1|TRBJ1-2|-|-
TGCGCCAGCAGCACAAGTCCCTGGGAACTACGCCGGGCTTTCTATGGCTACACCTTC
CASSTSPWELRRAFYGYTF
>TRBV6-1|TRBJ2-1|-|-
TGTGCCAGCAGTGAGATTGGGGTTGGTGAGCAGTTCTTC
CASSEIGVGEQFF
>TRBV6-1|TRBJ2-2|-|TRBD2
TGTGCCAGCAGTGAATCCCGGGAGGGCCGGGCCGGGGAGCTGTTTTTT
CASSESREGRAGELFF
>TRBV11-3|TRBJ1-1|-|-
TGTGCCAGCAGCTTAGCGGACCATCGGGACACTGAAGCTTTCTTT
CASSLADHRDTEAFF
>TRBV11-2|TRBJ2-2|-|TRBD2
TGTGCCAGCAGCTTAGATCTTAGCGGGGTTAACACCGGGGAGCTGTTTTTT
CASSLDLSGVNTGELFF
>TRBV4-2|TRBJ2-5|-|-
TGTGCCAGCAGCCAAGGGGTGGCAGGGAATCTAGAGACCCAGTACTTC
CASSQGVAGNLETQYF
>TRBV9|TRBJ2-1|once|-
TGTGCCAGCAGCACATGGAGCTATGAGCAGTTCTTC
CASSTWSYEQFF
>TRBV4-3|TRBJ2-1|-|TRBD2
TGCGCCAGCAGTGCTCTAGCGGGAGGCGAGCAGTTCTTC
CASSALAGGEQFF
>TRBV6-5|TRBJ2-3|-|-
TGTGCCAGCAGTTACGACAGCACAGATACGCAGTATTTT
CASSYDSTDTQYF
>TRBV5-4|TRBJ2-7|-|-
TGTGCCAGCAGCTTGGGCGGCCGTGGCTCCTCCTACGAGCAGTACTTC
CASSLGGRGSSYEQYF
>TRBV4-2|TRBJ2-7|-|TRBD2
TGTGCCAGCAGCCAAGATCGGGCGGGAGTAATTTACGAGCAGTACTTC
CASSQDRAGVIYEQYF
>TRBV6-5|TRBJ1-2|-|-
TGTGCCAGCACCAACCCCCTCGGCGGCTACACCTTC
CASTNPLGGYTF
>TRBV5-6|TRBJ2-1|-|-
TGTGCCAGCAGCGCGGACAACAATGAGCAGTTCTTC
CASSADNNEQFF
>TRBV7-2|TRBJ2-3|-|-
TGTGCCAGCAGCCGACCAGGAGGCACAGATACGCAGTATTTT
CASSRPGGTDTQYF